This is a list of T cell receptor beta chains from one sample in a study of technical replicates of blood from a few donors. Sequencing used immunoSEQ multiplex PCR; TCRdb keeps in-frame clones, though not all of them. The sample yields about 86,000 clones, nearly 96% seen once. What was sequenced was T cells isolated from PBMCs. The receptor source for this set is a human donor in good health. Each CDR3 is given with its conserved first and last residue. The D gene is left open where the match is weak. A clone size is listed for some rows: how often the clone was seen (once, few, many), or a class if it is expanded.

NA,TRBV11-2,TRBJ2-3,NA,17,CASSLSGRAWGADTQYF,TGTGCCAGCAGCTTATCGGGTAGAGCTTGGGGGGCAGATACGCAGTATTTT
NA,TRBV19,TRBJ2-2,NA,18,CASSIDLLATREGGELFF,TGTGCCAGTAGTATAGATCTCTTAGCAACCAGGGAAGGCGGGGAGCTGTTTTTT
NA,TRBV27,TRBJ2-1,NA,16,CASSTKRVTSYNEQFF,TGTGCCAGCAGTACCAAGCGGGTCACCTCCTACAATGAGCAGTTCTTC
NA,TRBV5-4,TRBJ2-7,NA,14,CASSLSTGAWEQYF,TGTGCCAGCAGCTTGTCAACGGGAGCTTGGGAGCAGTACTTC
NA,TRBV29-1,TRBJ2-3,TRBD2,18,CSVEEVAGVTPGTDTQYF,TGCAGCGTTGAAGAGGTAGCGGGAGTTACCCCGGGAACAGATACGCAGTATTTT
NA,TRBV28,TRBJ2-7,NA,14,CASSFTQHWTAGSF,TGTGCCAGCAGTTTCACCCAACACTGGACAGCCGGCAGCTTC
NA,TRBV27,TRBJ1-4,TRBD1,17,CASSHLTSGTGIEKLFF,TGTGCCAGCAGCCACTTGACTTCCGGGACAGGGATTGAAAAACTGTTTTTT
NA,TRBV29-1,TRBJ1-2,NA,12,CSLGHQGNGYTF,TGCAGCTTAGGACACCAGGGAAATGGCTACACCTTC
NA,TRBV19,TRBJ1-1,NA,12,CASRRGNTEAFF,TGTGCCAGTAGAAGAGGAAACACTGAAGCTTTCTTT
once,TRBV18,TRBJ1-4,TRBD1,14,CASSRGQGNEKLFF,TGTGCCAGCTCTCGCGGACAGGGAAATGAAAAACTGTTTTTT
NA,TRBV28,TRBJ1-2,TRBD1,13,CASSTGGALGYTF,TGTGCCAGCAGCACAGGGGGCGCGCTTGGCTACACCTTC
NA,TRBV19,TRBJ1-2,NA,17,CASSIDHRDITNYGYTF,TGTGCCAGTAGTATAGACCACCGGGACATCACTAACTATGGCTACACCTTC
once,TRBV11-2,TRBJ2-1,NA,13,CASSLSRSNEQFF,TGTGCCAGCAGCTTATCTAGGTCTAATGAGCAGTTCTTC
NA,TRBV29-1,TRBJ2-3,NA,14,CSVEGGELTDTQYF,TGCAGCGTTGAGGGCGGGGAGCTCACAGATACGCAGTATTTT
NA,TRBV7-3,TRBJ2-7,TRBD1,14,CASSPTGSSYEQYF,TGTGCCAGCAGCCCGACAGGGAGCTCCTACGAGCAGTACTTC